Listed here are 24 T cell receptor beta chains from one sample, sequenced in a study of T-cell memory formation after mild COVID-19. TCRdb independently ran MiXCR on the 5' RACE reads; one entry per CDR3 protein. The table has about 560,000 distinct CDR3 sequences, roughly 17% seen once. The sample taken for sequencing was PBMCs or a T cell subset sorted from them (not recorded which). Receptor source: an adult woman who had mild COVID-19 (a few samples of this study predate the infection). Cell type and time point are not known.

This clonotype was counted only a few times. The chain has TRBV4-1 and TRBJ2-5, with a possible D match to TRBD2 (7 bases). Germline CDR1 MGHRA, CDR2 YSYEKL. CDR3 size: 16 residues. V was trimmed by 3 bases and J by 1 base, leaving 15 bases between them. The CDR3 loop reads CASSQSGGSSQETQYF. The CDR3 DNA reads TGCGCCAGCAGCCAGTCGGGGGGCTCTAGCCAAGAGACCCAGTACTTC.

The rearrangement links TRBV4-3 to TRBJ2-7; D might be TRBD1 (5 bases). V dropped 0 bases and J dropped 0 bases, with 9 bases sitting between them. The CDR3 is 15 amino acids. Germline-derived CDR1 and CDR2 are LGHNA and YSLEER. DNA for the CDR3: TGCGCCAGCAGCCAAGAGCCAGGGCCCTCCTACGAGCAGTACTTC. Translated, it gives CASSQEPGPSYEQYF.

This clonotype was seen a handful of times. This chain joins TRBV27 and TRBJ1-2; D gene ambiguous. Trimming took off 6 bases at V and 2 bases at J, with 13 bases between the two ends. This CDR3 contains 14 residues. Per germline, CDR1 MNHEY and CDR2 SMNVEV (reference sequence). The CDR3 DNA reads TGTGCCAGCAGACCGGACGGCGGCAACTATGGCTACACCTTC. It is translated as CASRPDGGNYGYTF.

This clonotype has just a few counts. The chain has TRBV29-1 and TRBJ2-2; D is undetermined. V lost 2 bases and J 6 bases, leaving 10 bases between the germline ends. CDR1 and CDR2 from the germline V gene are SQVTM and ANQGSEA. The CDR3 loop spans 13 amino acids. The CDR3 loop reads CSVESGEAGELFF. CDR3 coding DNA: TGCAGCGTTGAATCAGGAGAGGCCGGGGAGCTGTTTTTT.

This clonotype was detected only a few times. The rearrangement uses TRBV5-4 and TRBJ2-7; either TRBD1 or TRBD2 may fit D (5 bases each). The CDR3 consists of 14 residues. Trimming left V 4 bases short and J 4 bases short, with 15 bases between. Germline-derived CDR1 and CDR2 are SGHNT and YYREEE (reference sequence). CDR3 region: CASSDGTDPYEQYF. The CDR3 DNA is TGTGCCAGCAGCGACGGGACGGACCCTTACGAGCAGTACTTC.

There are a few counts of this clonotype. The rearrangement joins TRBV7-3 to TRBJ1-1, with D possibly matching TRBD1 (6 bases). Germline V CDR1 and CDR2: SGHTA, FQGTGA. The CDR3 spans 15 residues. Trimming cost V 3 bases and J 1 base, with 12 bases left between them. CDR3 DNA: TGTGCCAGCAGCTTTTACAGGGAAGGGAACACTGAAGCTTTCTTT. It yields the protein CASSFYREGNTEAFF.

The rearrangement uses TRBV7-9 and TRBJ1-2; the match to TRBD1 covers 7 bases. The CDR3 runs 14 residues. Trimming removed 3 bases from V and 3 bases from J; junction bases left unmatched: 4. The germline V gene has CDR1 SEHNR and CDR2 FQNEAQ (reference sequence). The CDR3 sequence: CASSLAGTDYGYTF. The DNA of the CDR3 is TGTGCCAGCAGCTTGGCCGGGACAGACTATGGCTACACCTTC.

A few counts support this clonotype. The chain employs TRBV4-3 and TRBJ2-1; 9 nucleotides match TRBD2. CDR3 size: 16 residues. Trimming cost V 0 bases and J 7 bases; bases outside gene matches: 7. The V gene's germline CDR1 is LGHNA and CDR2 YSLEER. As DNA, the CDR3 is TGCGCCAGCAGCCAAGAGCCTCTAGCGGGAAGAAATGAGCAGTTCTTC. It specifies CASSQEPLAGRNEQFF.

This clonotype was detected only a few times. For the CDR3, the DNA is TGCAGTGCGAGACAGGGTAACCTACTAGGCAATCAGCCCCAGCATTTT. Its translation is CSARQGNLLGNQPQHF. The chain has TRBV20-1 and TRBJ1-5, with TRBD1 matching 7 bases. Germline V gene lookup returns CDR1 DFQATT and CDR2 SNEGSKA (reference sequence). The CDR3 is made up of 16 amino acids. V lost 6 bases, J lost 2 bases, and 13 bases stayed unmatched.

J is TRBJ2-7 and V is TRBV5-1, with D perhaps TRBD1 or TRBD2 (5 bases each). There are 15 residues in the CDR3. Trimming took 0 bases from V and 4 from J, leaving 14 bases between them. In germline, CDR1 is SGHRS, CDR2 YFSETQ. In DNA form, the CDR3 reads TGCGCCAGCAGCTTGGATGGTAGCGCAGGGTACGAGCAGTACTTC. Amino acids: CASSLDGSAGYEQYF.

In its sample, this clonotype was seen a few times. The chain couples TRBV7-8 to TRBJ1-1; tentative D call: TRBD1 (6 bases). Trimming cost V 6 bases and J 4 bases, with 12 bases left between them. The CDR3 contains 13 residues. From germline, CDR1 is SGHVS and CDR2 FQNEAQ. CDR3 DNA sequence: TGTGCCAGCAGGACGGGGGGGGCCACTGAAGCTTTCTTT. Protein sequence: CASRTGGATEAFF.

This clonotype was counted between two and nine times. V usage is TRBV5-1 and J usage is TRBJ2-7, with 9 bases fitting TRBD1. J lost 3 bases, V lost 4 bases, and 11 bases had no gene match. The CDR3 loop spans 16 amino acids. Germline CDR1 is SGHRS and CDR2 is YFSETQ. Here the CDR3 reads CASSDNPGQGFYEQYF. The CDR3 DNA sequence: TGCGCCAGCAGCGATAATCCGGGACAGGGATTCTACGAGCAGTACTTC.

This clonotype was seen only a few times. The DNA for the CDR3 is TGTGCCAGCAGCGAAGGGGGAGGGCCCTATGAGCAGTTCTTC. Translated, it gives CASSEGGGPYEQFF. The chain recombines TRBV7-3 with TRBJ2-1, with D maybe TRBD2 (7 bases). V lost 5 bases and J 8 bases, leaving 16 bases between the germline ends. From germline, CDR1 is SGHTA and CDR2 FQGTGA. The CDR3 sequence is 14 residues long. Filled out from reference TRBV7-3 and TRBJ2-1, the complete variable domain reads GAGVSQTPSNKVTEKGKYVELRCDPISGHTALYWYRQSLGQGPEFLIYFQGTGAADDSGLPNDRFFAVRPEGSVSTLKIQRTERGDSAVYLCASSEGGGPYEQFFGPGTRLTVL.

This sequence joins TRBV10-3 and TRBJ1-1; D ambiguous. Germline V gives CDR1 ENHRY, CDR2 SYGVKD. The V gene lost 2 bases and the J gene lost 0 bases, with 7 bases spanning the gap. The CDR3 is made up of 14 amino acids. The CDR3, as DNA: TGTGCCATCAGTGAGCCGGCAGTGAACACTGAAGCTTTCTTT. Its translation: CAISEPAVNTEAFF.

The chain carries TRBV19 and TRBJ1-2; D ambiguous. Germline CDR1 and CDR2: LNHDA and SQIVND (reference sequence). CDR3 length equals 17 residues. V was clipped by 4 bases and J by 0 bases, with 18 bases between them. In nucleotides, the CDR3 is TGTGCCAGTAGTAATTTGTTATCGCAGGCAGCTAACTATGGCTACACCTTC. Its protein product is CASSNLLSQAANYGYTF.

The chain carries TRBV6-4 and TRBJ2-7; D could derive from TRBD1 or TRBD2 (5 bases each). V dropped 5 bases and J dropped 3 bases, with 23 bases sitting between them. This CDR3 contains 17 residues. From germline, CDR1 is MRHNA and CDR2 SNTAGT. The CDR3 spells CASSSKEARGRNYEQYF. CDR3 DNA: TGTGCCAGCAGTTCAAAAGAAGCCCGGGGACGGAACTACGAGCAGTACTTC.

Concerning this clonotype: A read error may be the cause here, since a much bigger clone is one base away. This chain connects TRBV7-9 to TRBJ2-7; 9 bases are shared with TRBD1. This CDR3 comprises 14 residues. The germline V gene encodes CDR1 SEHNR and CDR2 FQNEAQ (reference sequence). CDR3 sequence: CASSPGTGQHDQYF. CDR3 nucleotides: TGTGCCAGCAGCCCCGGGACAGGGCAGCACGATCAGTACTTC.

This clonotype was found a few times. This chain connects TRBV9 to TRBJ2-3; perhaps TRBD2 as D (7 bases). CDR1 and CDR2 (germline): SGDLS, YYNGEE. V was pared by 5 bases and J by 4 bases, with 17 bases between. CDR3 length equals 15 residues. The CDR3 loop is CASSQEGGAPDTQYF. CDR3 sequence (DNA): TGTGCCAGCAGTCAAGAGGGGGGGGCCCCAGATACGCAGTATTTT.

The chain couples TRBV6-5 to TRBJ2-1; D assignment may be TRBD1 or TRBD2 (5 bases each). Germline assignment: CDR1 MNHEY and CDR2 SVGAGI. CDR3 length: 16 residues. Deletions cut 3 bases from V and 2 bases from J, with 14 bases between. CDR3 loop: CASSYGGTVTYNEQFF. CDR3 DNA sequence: TGTGCCAGCAGTTATGGTGGGACCGTAACCTACAATGAGCAGTTCTTC.

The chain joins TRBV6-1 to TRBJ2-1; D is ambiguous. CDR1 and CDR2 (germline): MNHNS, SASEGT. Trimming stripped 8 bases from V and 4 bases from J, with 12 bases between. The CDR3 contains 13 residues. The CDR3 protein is CASGIGRYNEQFF. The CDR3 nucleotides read TGTGCCAGCGGCATAGGCAGATACAATGAGCAGTTCTTC.

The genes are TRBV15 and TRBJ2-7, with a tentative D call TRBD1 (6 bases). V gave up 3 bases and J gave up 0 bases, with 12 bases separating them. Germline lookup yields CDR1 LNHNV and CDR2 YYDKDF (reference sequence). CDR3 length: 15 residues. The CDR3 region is CATSRPPGDSYEQYF. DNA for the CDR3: TGTGCCACCAGCAGGCCTCCAGGGGACTCCTACGAGCAGTACTTC.

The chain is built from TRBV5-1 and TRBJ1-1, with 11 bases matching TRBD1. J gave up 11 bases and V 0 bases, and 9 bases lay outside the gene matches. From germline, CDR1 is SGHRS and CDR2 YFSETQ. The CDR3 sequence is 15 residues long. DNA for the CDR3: TGCGCCAGCAGCTTGGGGACAGGGGGCATGTTGGAGGCTTTCTTT. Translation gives CASSLGTGGMLEAFF. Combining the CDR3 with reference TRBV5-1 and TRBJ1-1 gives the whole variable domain KAGVTQTPRYLIKTRGQQVTLSCSPISGHRSVSWYQQTPGQGLQFLFEYFSETQRNKGNFPGRFSGRQFSNSRSEMNVSTLELGDSALYLCASSLGTGGMLEAFFGQGTRLTVV.

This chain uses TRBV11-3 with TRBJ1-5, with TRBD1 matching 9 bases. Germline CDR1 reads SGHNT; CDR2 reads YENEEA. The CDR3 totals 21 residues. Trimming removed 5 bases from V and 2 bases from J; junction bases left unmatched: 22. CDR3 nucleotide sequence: TGTGCCAGCAGCCGGCACGCCGGGACAGGGTTACGTGGCTTCGGCAATCAGCCCCAGCATTTT. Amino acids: CASSRHAGTGLRGFGNQPQHF.

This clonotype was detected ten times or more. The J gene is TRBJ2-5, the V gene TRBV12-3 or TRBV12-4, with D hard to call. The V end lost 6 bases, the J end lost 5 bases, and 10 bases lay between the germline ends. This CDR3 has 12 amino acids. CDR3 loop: CASSLPGETQYF. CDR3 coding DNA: TGTGCCAGCAGCTTACCCGGGGAGACCCAGTACTTC.